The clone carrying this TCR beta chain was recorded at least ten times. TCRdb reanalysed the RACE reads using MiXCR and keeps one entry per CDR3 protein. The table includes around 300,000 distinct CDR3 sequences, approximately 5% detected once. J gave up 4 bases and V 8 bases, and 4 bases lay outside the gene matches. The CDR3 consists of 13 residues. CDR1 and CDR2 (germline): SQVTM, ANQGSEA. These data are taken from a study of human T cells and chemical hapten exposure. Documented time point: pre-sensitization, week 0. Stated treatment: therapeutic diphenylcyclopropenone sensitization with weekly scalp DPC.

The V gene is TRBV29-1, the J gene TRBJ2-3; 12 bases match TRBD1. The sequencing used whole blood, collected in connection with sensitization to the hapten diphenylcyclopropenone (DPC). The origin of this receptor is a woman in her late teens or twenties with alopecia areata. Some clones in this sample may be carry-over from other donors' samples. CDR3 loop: CSIGTGGADTQYF. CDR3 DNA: TGCAGCATAGGGACAGGGGGCGCAGATACGCAGTATTTT.